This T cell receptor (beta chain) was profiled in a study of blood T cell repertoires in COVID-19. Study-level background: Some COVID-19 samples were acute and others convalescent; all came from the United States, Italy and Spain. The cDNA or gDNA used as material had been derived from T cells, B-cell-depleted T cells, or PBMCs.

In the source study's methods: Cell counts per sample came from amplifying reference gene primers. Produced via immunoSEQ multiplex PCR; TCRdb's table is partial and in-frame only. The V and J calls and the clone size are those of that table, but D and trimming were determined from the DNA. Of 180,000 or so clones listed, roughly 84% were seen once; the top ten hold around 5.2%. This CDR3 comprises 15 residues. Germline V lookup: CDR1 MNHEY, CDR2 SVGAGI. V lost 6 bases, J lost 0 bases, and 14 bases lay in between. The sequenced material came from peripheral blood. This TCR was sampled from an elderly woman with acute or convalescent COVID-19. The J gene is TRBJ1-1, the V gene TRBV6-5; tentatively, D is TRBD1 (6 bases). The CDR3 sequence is CASSDGGAMNTEAFF. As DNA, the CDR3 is TGTGCCAGCAGCGATGGGGGGGCGATGAACACTGAAGCTTTCTTT.